The 13 T cell receptor beta chains below come from one sample, sequenced in a study of T cell responses to AZD1222 COVID-19 vaccine. Assay used: immunoSEQ multiplex PCR; TCRdb lists only in-frame clones, some missing. This sample has 80,000 or so clones, with approximately 83% found just once. This specimen was peripheral blood, taken 28 days after the second AZD1222 dose. The receptors stem from an adult who received the AZD1222 COVID-19 vaccine.

The V call is TRBV3-1 (or the pseudogene TRBV3-2), the J call TRBJ1-6, with no clear D. The CDR3 loop spans 15 amino acids. With 1 base removed from V and 5 bases from J, the gap between germline ends came to 9 bases. Germline-derived CDR1 and CDR2 are LGHDT and YNNKEL (reference sequence). This chain's CDR3 is CASSQAAGNNSPLHF. CDR3 in DNA: TGTGCCAGCAGCCAAGCGGCAGGTAATAATTCACCCCTCCACTTT.

The V gene is TRBV10-3, the J gene TRBJ1-4, with 7 bases lining up with TRBD1. This CDR3 has 13 amino acids. J was trimmed by 8 bases and V by 6 bases; bases with no gene match: 6. CDR1 is ENHRY, CDR2 SYGVKD, per germline. CDR3 bases: TGTGCCATCAGGAGGGGGCTTGGGGAAAAACTGTTTTTT. It specifies CAIRRGLGEKLFF.

This chain connects TRBV5-6 to TRBJ2-7; 8 bases agree with TRBD2. CDR1 is SGHDT and CDR2 is YYEEEE in the germline V gene. The CDR3 covers 14 residues. V trimming: 3 bases; J trimming: 7 bases; junction bases outside the gene matches: 9. The CDR3 nucleotides read TGTGCCAGCAGCTCGCCGGGACTAGTAAAGGAGCAGTACTTC. Its protein is CASSSPGLVKEQYF.

The chain is built from TRBV27 and TRBJ2-3; possibly TRBD1 or TRBD2 for D (6 bases each). CDR3 length equals 15 residues. The ends were cut back, 2 bases at V and 1 base at J, with 10 bases in the middle. CDR1 is MNHEY, CDR2 SMNVEV, per germline (reference sequence). The CDR3 here is CASSLVRGGTDTQYF. For the CDR3, the DNA is TGTGCCAGCAGTTTAGTAAGGGGGGGCACAGATACGCAGTATTTT.

This rearrangement joins TRBV18 to TRBJ1-5; D gene unclear. The V gene's germline CDR1 is KGHSH and CDR2 LQKENI. The CDR3 contains 14 residues. With 4 bases removed from V and 1 base from J, the gap between germline ends came to 8 bases. The CDR3 loop reads CASSLDDSNQPQHF. In DNA, the CDR3 is TGTGCCAGCTCACTGGATGACAGCAATCAGCCCCAGCATTTT.

This rearrangement joins TRBV3-1 (or the pseudogene TRBV3-2) to TRBJ1-6, with 7 bases matching TRBD1. Losses at the gene ends were 3 bases for V and 8 bases for J; bases not matched to a gene: 10. This CDR3 has 16 amino acids. Germline-derived CDR1 and CDR2 are LGHDT and YNNKEL (reference sequence). This CDR3 is CASSQVDRFAYSPLHF. For the CDR3, the DNA is TGTGCCAGCAGCCAGGTGGACAGGTTTGCTTATTCACCCCTCCACTTT.

The chain is built from TRBV28 and TRBJ2-3, with 9 bases identical to TRBD1. The ends lost 4 bases at V and 4 bases at J; junction bases unmatched: 6. In germline, CDR1 is MDHEN, CDR2 SYDVKM. This CDR3 has 15 amino acids. CDR3 region: CASSSGTGLPDTQYF. In DNA form, the CDR3 reads TGTGCCAGCAGTTCCGGGACAGGGCTCCCAGATACGCAGTATTTT.

V gene TRBV4-1 combines with J gene TRBJ1-5; D uncertain. Trimming removed 0 bases at V and 2 bases at J, with 11 bases between. In germline, CDR1 is MGHRA, CDR2 YSYEKL. This CDR3 has 16 amino acids. CDR3 nucleotides: TGCGCCAGCAGCCAAGACGGAGGGCTGGGCAATCAGCCCCAGCATTTT. It specifies CASSQDGGLGNQPQHF.

The V and J genes are TRBV28 and TRBJ2-7; D remains unclear. Germline V CDR1 and CDR2: MDHEN, SYDVKM. Trimming cost V 3 bases and J 7 bases, with 10 bases left between them. CDR3 size: 12 residues. CDR3 nucleotide sequence: TGTGCCAGCAGTTTCTCACTACTGGAGCAGTACTTC. It encodes CASSFSLLEQYF.

This chain joins TRBV18 and TRBJ1-5; D might be TRBD1 (5 bases). The CDR3 has 15 amino acids. V lost 5 bases and J lost 6, with 17 bases in between. The germline gives CDR1 KGHSH, CDR2 LQKENI. This CDR3 is CASSTDLQGRQPQHF. In nucleotides, the CDR3 is TGTGCCAGCTCAACGGACCTTCAGGGACGTCAGCCCCAGCATTTT.

V is TRBV27 and J is TRBJ1-4, with TRBD1 matching 7 bases. V lost 5 bases to trimming and J lost 5 bases; unmatched junction nucleotides: 8. The CDR3 consists of 15 residues. The germline V gene has CDR1 MNHEY and CDR2 SMNVEV (reference sequence). CDR3 sequence (DNA): TGTGCCAGCAGTCGCAACAGGGGTGGGAATGAAAAACTGTTTTTT. This codes for CASSRNRGGNEKLFF.

The V gene is TRBV6-6, the J gene TRBJ1-2; D possibly corresponds to TRBD1 (5 bases). Trimming removed 6 bases at V and 5 bases at J, with 13 bases between. CDR1 is MNHNY and CDR2 is SVGAGI in the germline V gene (reference sequence). The CDR3 is 13 amino acids. CDR3 in amino acids: CASSAVGDYGYTF. The CDR3 bases are TGTGCCAGCAGCGCCGTGGGGGATTATGGCTACACCTTC.

The chain links TRBV2 to TRBJ2-7, with 9 bases aligning to TRBD1. The CDR3 has 15 amino acids. Trimming took 4 bases from V and 5 from J; bases not matched to a gene: 9. CDR1 is SNHLY, CDR2 FYNNEI, per germline. The CDR3 spells CASSVGDRVGDEQYF. Written as DNA, the CDR3 is TGTGCCAGCAGTGTAGGGGACAGGGTCGGCGACGAGCAGTACTTC.